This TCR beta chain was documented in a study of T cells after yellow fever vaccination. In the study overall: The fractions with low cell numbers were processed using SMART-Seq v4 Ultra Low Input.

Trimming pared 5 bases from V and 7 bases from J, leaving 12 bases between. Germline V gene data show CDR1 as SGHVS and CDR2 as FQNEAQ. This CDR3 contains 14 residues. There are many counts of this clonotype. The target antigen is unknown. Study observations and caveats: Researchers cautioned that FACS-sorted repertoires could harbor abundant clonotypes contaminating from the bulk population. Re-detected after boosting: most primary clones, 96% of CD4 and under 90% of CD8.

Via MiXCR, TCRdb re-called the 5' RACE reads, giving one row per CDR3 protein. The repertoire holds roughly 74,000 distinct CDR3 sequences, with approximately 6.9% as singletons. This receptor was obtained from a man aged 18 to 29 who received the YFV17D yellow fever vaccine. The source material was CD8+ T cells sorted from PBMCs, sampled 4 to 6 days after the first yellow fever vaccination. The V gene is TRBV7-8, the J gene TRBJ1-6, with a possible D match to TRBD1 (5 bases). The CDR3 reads CASSKGLGNSPLHF. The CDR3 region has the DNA TGTGCCAGCAGCAAGGGGTTAGGAAATTCACCCCTCCACTTT.